This T cell receptor (beta chain) was retrieved from a study of control samples from healthy donors and cancer patients. Assay used: immunoSEQ multiplex PCR; TCRdb lists only in-frame clones, some missing. The table shows about 180,000 clones, with roughly 90% occurring only once. The ends were cut back, 6 bases at V and 2 bases at J, with 12 bases in the middle. Germline V gene sequence: CDR1 SGHNT, CDR2 YYREEE (reference sequence). There are 14 residues in the CDR3. The chain recombines TRBV5-4 with TRBJ1-3; possibly TRBD1 for D (6 bases). Sequences were obtained from blood. This receptor was taken from a woman aged 45 to 65 in good health. This CDR3 is CASITGRAGNTIYF. Here the CDR3 DNA reads TGTGCCAGCATTACAGGGAGGGCTGGAAACACCATATATTTT.